This T cell receptor (beta chain) was retrieved from a study of cytomegalovirus exposure and HLA in healthy donors. Looking at the study overall: In terms of ancestry, the Caucasian-associated cluster contained 75% to 85% of the roughly 400 genotyped donors.

The PCR ran on 60 Vbeta and 13 Jbeta primers. Sequencing used immunoSEQ multiplex PCR; TCRdb keeps in-frame clones, though not all of them. The repertoire includes some 130,000 clones, approximately 71% of them detected once, and roughly 0.9% sits in the top ten. As to this clone: Its target is not known.

CDR3 length: 13 residues. The V and J ends lost 8 bases and 2 bases respectively, with 7 bases between them. In germline, CDR1 is MDHEN, CDR2 SYDVKM. Study-wide results and limits: Presence/absence results assume similar sequencing depth per donor, which may not hold. Later work found that TCR association rates differed between HLA loci; DRB1 had the most and HLA-C the fewest. Among the most significant clusters, several appeared linked to common viral pathogens in a later analysis.

The J gene is TRBJ1-6, the V gene TRBV28, with D possibly TRBD1 on 6 matching bases. The sequence was obtained from a woman aged 55-70 years in good health and CMV-seronegative. Material: PBMCs. CDR3 sequence: CASGGPYNSPLHF. The CDR3 bases are TGTGCCAGCGGGGGCCCCTATAATTCACCCCTCCACTTT.